This T cell receptor beta chain was recovered during a study of blood T cell repertoires in COVID-19. Study details: Acute-phase and convalescent COVID-19 samples originated in the United States, Italy and Spain.

Here immunoSEQ multiplex PCR was the method, and the copy in TCRdb shows in-frame clones only, minus some. The data hold about 250,000 clones, with around 90% observed a single time. Recruitment covered about 25 US areas and drew participants whose ages spanned roughly 18 to 100 years. Participant reports of clinical history set cohort assignment. The CDR3 has 15 amino acids. Germline CDR1 reads SGDLS; CDR2 reads YYNGEE. The trim removed 0 bases at V and 3 bases at J, leaving 3 bases unmatched. The rearrangement links TRBV9 to TRBJ1-2; TRBD1 agrees at 9 bases. The TCR comes from a woman in her thirties with acute COVID-19. The specimen sequenced was PBMCs or T cells enriched from blood (not recorded which). The CDR3 bases are TGTGCCAGCAGCGTAGGTACAGGGGGCGACTATGGCTACACCTTC. Translated: CASSVGTGGDYGYTF. The entire variable domain, with the rest obtained from reference TRBV9 and TRBJ1-2, is as follows: DSGVTQTPKHLITATGQRVTLRCSPRSGDLSVYWYQQSLDQGLQFLIQYYNGEERAKGNILERFSAQQFPDLHSELNLSSLELGDSALYFCASSVGTGGDYGYTFGSGTRLTVV.